This T cell receptor beta chain was retrieved from a study of CD8 T cells in ankylosing spondylitis. Study-wide findings and caveats: According to the report, clones linked to the disease were significantly enriched in matched synovial fluid samples taken from ankylosing spondylitis patients. Relatively scarce in peripheral blood, disease-linked clones were CD8+. Seemingly characteristic of ankylosing spondylitis blood was a TCR beta motif consisting of eight highly homologous variants.

This CDR3 comprises 13 residues. The germline V gene encodes CDR1 KGHSH and CDR2 LQKENI. Trimming took 5 bases from V and 10 from J; bases not matched to a gene: 4. This clonotype showed up just a few times. Antigen specificity is unknown. Generation of TCR beta libraries employed quantitative 5'-RACE incorporating molecular barcodes. TCRdb passed the 5' RACE reads through MiXCR, listing each CDR3 protein once. Here the sample spans about 540,000 distinct CDR3 sequences, about an eighth being singletons. Source material: blood, either unsorted or a sorted T cell fraction (not recorded which). This TCR was sampled from a male donor with ankylosing spondylitis. The chain employs TRBV18 and TRBJ2-6, with TRBD1 matching 8 bases. CDR3 DNA sequence: TGTGCCAGCTCAGAGGACAGGGAAAACGTCCTGACTTTC. It specifies CASSEDRENVLTF. The variable domain in full, completed from reference TRBV18 and TRBJ2-6, reads NAGVMQNPRHLVRRRGQEARLRCSPMKGHSHVYWYRQLPEEGLKFMVYLQKENIIDESGMPKERFSAEFPKEGPSILRIQQVVRGDSAAYFCASSEDRENVLTFGAGSRLTVL.